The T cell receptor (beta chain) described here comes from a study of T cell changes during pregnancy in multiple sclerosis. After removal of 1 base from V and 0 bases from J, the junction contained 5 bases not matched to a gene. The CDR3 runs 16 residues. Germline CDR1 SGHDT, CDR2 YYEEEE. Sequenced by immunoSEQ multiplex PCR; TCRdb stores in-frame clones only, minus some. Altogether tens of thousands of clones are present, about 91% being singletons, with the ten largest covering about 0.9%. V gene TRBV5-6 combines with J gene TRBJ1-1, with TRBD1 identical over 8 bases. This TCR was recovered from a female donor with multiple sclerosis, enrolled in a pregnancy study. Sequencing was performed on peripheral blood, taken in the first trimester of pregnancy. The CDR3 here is CASSLWGTGLNTEAFF. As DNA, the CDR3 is TGTGCCAGCAGCTTGTGGGGGACAGGACTGAACACTGAAGCTTTCTTT.